The T cell receptor (beta chain) described here comes from a study of cytomegalovirus exposure and HLA in healthy donors. The method was immunoSEQ multiplex PCR; TCRdb's version includes in-frame clones alone and lacks a portion of them. The sample yields some 290,000 clones, 88% seen once. The V and J ends lost 0 bases and 9 bases, in that order; junction bases with no gene match: 6. Germline lookup yields CDR1 MGHRA and CDR2 YSYEKL. The CDR3 has 16 residues. General observations from the study: That first-cohort TCR clusters tended to co-occur in the roughly 130 validation repertoires was found in a later analysis. It was confirmed in vitro that a few of the CMV-associated chains were specific for CMV antigens.

Of note for this clone: Antigen specificity is unknown.

Sample: PBMCs. This clonotype originated in a young man in good health and CMV-seronegative. This chain links TRBV4-1 with TRBJ2-1, with 12 bases that match TRBD1. In nucleotides, the CDR3 is TGCGCCAGCAGCCAAGAAGGGGACAGGGGGCGAAGTGAGCAGTTCTTC. Protein: CASSQEGDRGRSEQFF.